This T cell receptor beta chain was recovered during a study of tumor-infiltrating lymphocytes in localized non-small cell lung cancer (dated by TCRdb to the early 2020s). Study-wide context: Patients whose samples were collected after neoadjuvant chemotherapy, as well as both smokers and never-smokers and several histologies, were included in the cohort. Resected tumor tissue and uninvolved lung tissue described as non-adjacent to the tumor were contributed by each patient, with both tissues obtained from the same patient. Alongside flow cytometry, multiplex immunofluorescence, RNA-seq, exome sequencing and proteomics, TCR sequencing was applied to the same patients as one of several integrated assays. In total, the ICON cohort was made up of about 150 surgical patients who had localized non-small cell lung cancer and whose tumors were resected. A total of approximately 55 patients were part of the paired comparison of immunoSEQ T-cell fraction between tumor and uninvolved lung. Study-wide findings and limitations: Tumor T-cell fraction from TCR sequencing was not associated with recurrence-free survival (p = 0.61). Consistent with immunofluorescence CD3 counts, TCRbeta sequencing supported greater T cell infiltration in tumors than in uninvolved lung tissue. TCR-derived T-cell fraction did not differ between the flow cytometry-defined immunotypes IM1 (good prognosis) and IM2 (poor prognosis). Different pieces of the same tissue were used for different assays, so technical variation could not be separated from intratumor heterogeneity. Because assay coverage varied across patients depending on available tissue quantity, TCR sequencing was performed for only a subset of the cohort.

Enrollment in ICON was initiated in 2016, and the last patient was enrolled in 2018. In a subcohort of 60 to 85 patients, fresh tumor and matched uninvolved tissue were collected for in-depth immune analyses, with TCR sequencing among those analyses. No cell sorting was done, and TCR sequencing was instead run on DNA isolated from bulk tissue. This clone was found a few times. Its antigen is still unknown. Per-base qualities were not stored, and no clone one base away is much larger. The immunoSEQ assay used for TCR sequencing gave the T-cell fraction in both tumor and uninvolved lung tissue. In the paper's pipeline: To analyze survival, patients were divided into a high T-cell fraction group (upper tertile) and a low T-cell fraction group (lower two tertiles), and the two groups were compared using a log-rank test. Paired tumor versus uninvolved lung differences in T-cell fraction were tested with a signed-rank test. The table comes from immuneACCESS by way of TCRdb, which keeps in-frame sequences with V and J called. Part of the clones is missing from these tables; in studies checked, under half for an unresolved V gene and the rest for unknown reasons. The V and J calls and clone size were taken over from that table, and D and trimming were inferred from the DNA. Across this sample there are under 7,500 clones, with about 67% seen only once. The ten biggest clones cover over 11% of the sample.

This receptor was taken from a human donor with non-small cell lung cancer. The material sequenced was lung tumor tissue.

CDR3 reads: CASSKEPGQGQFF. The nucleotides are TGCGCCAGCAGCAAGGAGCCGGGACAGGGGCAGTTCTTC. Recombination connected TRBV5-1 to TRBJ2-1; TRBD1 fits 9 bases in the junction. Reading from cysteine to phenylalanine, the CDR3 counts 13 amino acids. Left in the record is the CDR3 DNA by itself, 39 bases read in frame from the first base. The germline V gene yields SGHRS for CDR1 and YFSETQ for CDR2. Germline trimming: 4 bases from V, 12 bases from J; junction bases outside gene matches: 8.